Listed here is a single T cell receptor (beta chain). These data are taken from a study of control samples from healthy donors and cancer patients. Germline V lookup: CDR1 SQVTM, CDR2 ANQGSEA. This CDR3 comprises 14 residues. Trimming took off 4 bases at V and 1 base at J, with 8 bases between the two ends. The data were produced by immunoSEQ multiplex PCR, yet TCRdb's version contains in-frame clones alone and is incomplete. The table has around 180,000 clones, 90% to 95% seen once. The TCR was taken from a woman under 30 in good health. Material for sequencing was blood. The rearrangement uses TRBV29-1 and TRBJ1-6; a possible D gene is TRBD1 (5 bases). The CDR3 is CSVGEGSYNSPLHF. The CDR3, as DNA: TGCAGCGTTGGGGAGGGGTCCTATAATTCACCCCTCCACTTT.